One sample yielded the 14 T cell receptor beta chains listed below, sequenced in a study of identical twins. TCRdb called the 5' RACE reads again in MiXCR, with one record for every CDR3 protein. The sample contains about 210,000 distinct CDR3 sequences, around 10% of which appear only once. The sequenced material came from memory (CD45RO+) T cells sorted from blood. Receptors originate from a woman between 18 and 30 years old in good health.

The rearrangement links TRBV28 to TRBJ2-7; D is unresolved. Germline V gene data show CDR1 as MDHEN and CDR2 as SYDVKM. This CDR3 contains 14 residues. V was shortened by 5 bases and J by 5 bases, with 16 bases between the two germline ends. CDR3 region: CASSTLMSGHEQYF. The CDR3 DNA sequence: TGTGCCAGCAGTACCCTCATGTCGGGCCACGAGCAGTACTTC.

This clonotype was counted a few times. This chain connects TRBV20-1 to TRBJ1-4; D unresolved. With 3 bases removed from V and 6 bases from J, the gap between germline ends came to 8 bases. CDR3 length: 12 amino acids. CDR1 is DFQATT and CDR2 is SNEGSKA in the germline V gene (reference sequence). This CDR3 reads CSASDNHEKLFF. CDR3 bases: TGCAGTGCTAGTGACAATCATGAAAAACTGTTTTTT.

A few counts support this clonotype. The chain combines TRBV5-1 with TRBJ2-7, with D possibly TRBD1 on 5 matching bases. CDR1 is SGHRS, CDR2 YFSETQ, per germline. Between the trimmed V and J ends, which lost 1 base and 0 bases, there was a span of 11 bases. This CDR3 has 15 amino acids. The chain's CDR3 is CASSLTLDNSYEQYF. For the CDR3, the DNA is TGCGCCAGCAGCTTGACGCTGGACAACTCCTACGAGCAGTACTTC.

This clonotype was picked up a small number of times. The V call is TRBV12-3 or TRBV12-4, the J call TRBJ2-3; D remains ambiguous. V lost 2 bases, J lost 7 bases, and 10 bases lay in between. The CDR3 runs to 13 residues. In nucleotides, the CDR3 is TGTGCCAGCAGTTTAAGTCGGCCCAATACGCAGTATTTT. This gives the protein CASSLSRPNTQYF.

The genes are TRBV11-2 and TRBJ2-5; 13 bases are a match to TRBD2. CDR1 is SGHAT and CDR2 is FQNNGV in the germline V gene. The CDR3 covers 15 residues. The junction had 5 bases not matched to a gene; V was cut back by 5 bases and J by 5 bases. The CDR3 region is CASSATSGRSETQYF. The CDR3, as DNA: TGTGCCAGCAGCGCGACTAGCGGGAGGTCGGAGACCCAGTACTTC.

V usage is TRBV28 and J usage is TRBJ2-7; the D gene is possibly TRBD2 (5 bases). Trimming removed 0 bases from V and 2 bases from J, with 11 bases in between. The CDR3 length is 15 residues. CDR1 is MDHEN, CDR2 SYDVKM, per germline. CDR3 nucleotide sequence: TGTGCCAGCAGTTTATGGATAGGGAGACCCTACGAGCAGTACTTC. This translates into CASSLWIGRPYEQYF.

The sample holds a few counts of this clonotype. This chain links TRBV24-1 with TRBJ1-1; D gene unclear. V was cut by 4 bases and J by 1 base, with 12 bases left in between. The germline CDR1 and CDR2 sequences are KGHDR and SFDVKD. The CDR3 has 15 residues. CDR3 loop: CATSDQLQENTEAFF. As DNA, the CDR3 is TGTGCCACCAGTGACCAGCTTCAGGAGAACACTGAAGCTTTCTTT.

There are many counts of this clonotype. V is TRBV7-9 and J is TRBJ2-1, with 15 bases that match TRBD2. Germline loops: CDR1 SEHNR, CDR2 FQNEAQ (reference sequence). The CDR3 sequence is 17 residues long. V lost 5 bases, J lost 4 bases, and 6 bases stayed unmatched. The CDR3 nucleotides are TGTGCCAGCAGCGCCAGGACTAGCGGGGGGGGGTACAATGAGCAGTTCTTC. Residues: CASSARTSGGGYNEQFF.

The rearrangement joins TRBV6-1 to TRBJ2-1; the D is unclear. Looked up from germline, CDR1 is MNHNS and CDR2 is SASEGT. The CDR3 extends over 13 amino acids. The V end was cut by 7 bases, the J end by 0 bases, with 7 bases between. The CDR3 sequence: CASTRSSYNEQFF. For the CDR3, the DNA is TGTGCCAGCACCCGGAGCTCCTACAATGAGCAGTTCTTC.

This clonotype was seen many times. The chain uses TRBV20-1 and TRBJ2-6; TRBD1 matches at 7 bases. This CDR3 comprises 15 residues. Germline V gives CDR1 DFQATT, CDR2 SNEGSKA (reference sequence). V lost 2 bases, J lost 2 bases, and 3 bases stayed unmatched. The CDR3 here is CSARSGQAGANVLTF. The CDR3 DNA follows: TGCAGTGCTAGATCCGGACAGGCTGGGGCCAACGTCCTGACTTTC.

The rearrangement uses TRBV7-9 and TRBJ2-7; 11 nucleotides align to TRBD2. Germline trimming cut 8 bases from V and 0 bases from J; bases unmatched to any gene: 9. Germline V lookup: CDR1 SEHNR, CDR2 FQNEAQ (reference sequence). The length of the CDR3 is 16 residues. The CDR3 DNA sequence: TGTGCCAGCGGACCGGGACTAGCGGACCGCTCCTACGAGCAGTACTTC. Translation: CASGPGLADRSYEQYF.

This clonotype occurred a few times. This sequence joins TRBV20-1 and TRBJ1-6; possible D gene TRBD1, 5 bases. From germline, CDR1 is DFQATT and CDR2 SNEGSKA (reference sequence). The CDR3 has 13 residues. Trimming stripped 6 bases from V and 6 bases from J, with 12 bases between. The CDR3 sequence is CSAAGDGNSPLHF. In nucleotides, the CDR3 is TGCAGTGCCGCGGGGGACGGTAATTCACCCCTCCACTTT.

The chain employs TRBV15 and TRBJ1-5; 8 nucleotides line up with TRBD1. The germline V gene has CDR1 LNHNV and CDR2 YYDKDF (reference sequence). The CDR3 consists of 19 residues. V lost 1 base to trimming and J lost 0 bases; unmatched junction nucleotides: 11. CDR3 sequence: CATSRARLGQGNSNQPQHF. The DNA for the CDR3 is TGTGCCACCAGCAGAGCCCGACTTGGACAGGGTAATAGCAATCAGCCCCAGCATTTT.

This clonotype was counted between two and nine times. The CDR3 loop reads CASSQSGTNRVHNEQFF. The CDR3 bases are TGTGCCAGCAGTCAATCCGGGACTAATAGGGTCCACAATGAGCAGTTCTTC. The chain links TRBV12-3 or TRBV12-4 to TRBJ2-1; 7 bases are shared with TRBD2. Germline trimming cut 5 bases from V and 5 bases from J; bases unmatched to any gene: 15. CDR3 length: 17 residues.